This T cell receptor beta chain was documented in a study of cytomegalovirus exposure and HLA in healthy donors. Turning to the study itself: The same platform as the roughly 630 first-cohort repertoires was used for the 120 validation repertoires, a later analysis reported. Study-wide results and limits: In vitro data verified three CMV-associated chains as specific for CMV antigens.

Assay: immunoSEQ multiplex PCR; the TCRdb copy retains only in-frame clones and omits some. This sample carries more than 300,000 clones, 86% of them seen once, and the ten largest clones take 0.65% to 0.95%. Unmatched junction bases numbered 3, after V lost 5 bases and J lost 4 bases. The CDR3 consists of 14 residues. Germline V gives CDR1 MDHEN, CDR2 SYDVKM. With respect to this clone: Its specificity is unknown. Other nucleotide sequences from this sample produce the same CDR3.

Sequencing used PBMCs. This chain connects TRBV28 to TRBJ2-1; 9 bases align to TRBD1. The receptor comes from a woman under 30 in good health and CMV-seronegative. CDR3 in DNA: TGTGCCAGCAGTCTACAGGGGGCGTACAATGAGCAGTTCTTC. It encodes CASSLQGAYNEQFF.